This T cell receptor beta chain was found in a study of blood T cell repertoires in COVID-19. The protocol was immunoSEQ multiplex PCR, while the TCRdb copy is restricted to in-frame clones and leaves out a portion. The sample contains about 250,000 clones, 70% to 85% of which appear only once. The length of the CDR3 is 15 residues. Germline V gives CDR1 SEHNR, CDR2 FQNEAQ (reference sequence). Between the trimmed V and J ends, which lost 5 bases and 0 bases, there was a span of 10 bases. Sequencing was performed on peripheral blood. The V gene is TRBV7-9, the J gene TRBJ1-4, with a possible D match to TRBD1 (6 bases). This clonotype originated in a man older than 75 with acute or convalescent COVID-19. In DNA, the CDR3 is TGTGCCAGCAGCCCCGGACAGTCAACTAATGAAAAACTGTTTTTT. Amino acid sequence: CASSPGQSTNEKLFF.